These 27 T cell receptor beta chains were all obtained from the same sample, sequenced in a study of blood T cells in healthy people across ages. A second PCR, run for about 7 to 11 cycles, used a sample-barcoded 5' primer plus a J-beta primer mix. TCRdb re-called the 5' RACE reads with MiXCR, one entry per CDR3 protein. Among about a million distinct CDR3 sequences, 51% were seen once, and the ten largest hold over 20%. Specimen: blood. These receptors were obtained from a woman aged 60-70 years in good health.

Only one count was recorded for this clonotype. Written as DNA, the CDR3 is TGTGCCAGCAGCCAAGATGGGATAGTGGTGGAAAATGAGCAGTTCTTC. Residues: CASSQDGIVVENEQFF. The chain combines TRBV3-1 with TRBJ2-1, with D uncertain. V was trimmed by 0 bases and J by 7 bases, leaving 16 bases between them. The CDR3 sequence is 16 residues long. In germline, CDR1 is LGHDT, CDR2 YNNKEL (reference sequence).

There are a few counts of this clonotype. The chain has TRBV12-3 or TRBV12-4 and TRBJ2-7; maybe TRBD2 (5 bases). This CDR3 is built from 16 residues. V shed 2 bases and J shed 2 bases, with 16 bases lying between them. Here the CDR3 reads CASSLSDGGWTYEQYF. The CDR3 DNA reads TGTGCCAGCAGTTTATCCGACGGAGGTTGGACCTACGAGCAGTACTTC.

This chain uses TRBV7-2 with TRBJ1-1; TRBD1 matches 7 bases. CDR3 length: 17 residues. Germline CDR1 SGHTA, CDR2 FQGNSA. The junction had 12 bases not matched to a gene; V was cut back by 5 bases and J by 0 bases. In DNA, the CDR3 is TGTGCCAGCAGCATAGGGGACAGAGTACGCCTGAACACTGAAGCTTTCTTT. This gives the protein CASSIGDRVRLNTEAFF.

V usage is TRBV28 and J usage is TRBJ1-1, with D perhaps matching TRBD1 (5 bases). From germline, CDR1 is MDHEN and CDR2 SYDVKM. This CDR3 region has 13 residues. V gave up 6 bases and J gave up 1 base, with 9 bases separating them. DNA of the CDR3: TGTGCCAGCAGAGAACAGGCGAACACTGAAGCTTTCTTT. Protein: CASREQANTEAFF.

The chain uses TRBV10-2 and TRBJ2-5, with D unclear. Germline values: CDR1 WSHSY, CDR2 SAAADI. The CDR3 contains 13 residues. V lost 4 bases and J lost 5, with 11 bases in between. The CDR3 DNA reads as TGCGCCAGCAGTGTTGCACGGCGTGAGACCCAGTACTTC. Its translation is CASSVARRETQYF.

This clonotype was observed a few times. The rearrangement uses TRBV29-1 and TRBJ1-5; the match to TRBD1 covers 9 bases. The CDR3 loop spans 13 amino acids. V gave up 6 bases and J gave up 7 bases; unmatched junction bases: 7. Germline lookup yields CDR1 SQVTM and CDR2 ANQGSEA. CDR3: CSVATGGGQPQHF. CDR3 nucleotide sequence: TGCAGCGTCGCTACAGGGGGCGGGCAGCCCCAGCATTTT.

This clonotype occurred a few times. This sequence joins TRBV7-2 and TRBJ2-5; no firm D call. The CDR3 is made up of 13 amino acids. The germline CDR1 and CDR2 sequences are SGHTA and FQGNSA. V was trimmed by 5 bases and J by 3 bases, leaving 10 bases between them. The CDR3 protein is CASSPPTEETQYF. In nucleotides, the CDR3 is TGTGCCAGCAGCCCCCCGACGGAAGAGACCCAGTACTTC.

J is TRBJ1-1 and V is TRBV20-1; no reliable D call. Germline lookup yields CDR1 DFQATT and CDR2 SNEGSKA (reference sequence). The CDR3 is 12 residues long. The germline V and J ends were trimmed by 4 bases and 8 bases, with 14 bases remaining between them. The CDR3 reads CSANPYRQEAFF. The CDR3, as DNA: TGCAGTGCTAACCCTTATCGTCAAGAAGCTTTCTTT.

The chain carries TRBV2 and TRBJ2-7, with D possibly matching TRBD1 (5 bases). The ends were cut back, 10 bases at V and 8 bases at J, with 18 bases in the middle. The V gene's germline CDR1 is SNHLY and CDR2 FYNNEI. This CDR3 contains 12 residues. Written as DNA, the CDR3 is TGTGCCAACACTCGACAGAGTAGGAAGCAGTACTTC. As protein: CANTRQSRKQYF. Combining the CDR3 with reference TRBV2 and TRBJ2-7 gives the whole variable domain EPEVTQTPSHQVTQMGQEVILRCVPISNHLYFYWYRQILGQKVEFLVSFYNNEISEKSEIFDDQFSVERPDGSNFTLKIRSTKLEDSAMYFCANTRQSRKQYFGPGTRLTVT.

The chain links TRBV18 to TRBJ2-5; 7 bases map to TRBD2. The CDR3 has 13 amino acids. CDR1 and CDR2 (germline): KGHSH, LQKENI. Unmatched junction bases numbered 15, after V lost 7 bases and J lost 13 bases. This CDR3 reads CASCRTSSDRPYF. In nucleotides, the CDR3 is TGTGCCAGCTGTCGGACTAGTTCGGATAGGCCGTACTTC. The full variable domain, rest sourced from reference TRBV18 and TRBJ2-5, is NAGVMQNPRHLVRRRGQEARLRCSPMKGHSHVYWYRQLPEEGLKFMVYLQKENIIDESGMPKERFSAEFPKEGPSILRIQQVVRGDSAAYFCASCRTSSDRPYFGPGTRLLVL.

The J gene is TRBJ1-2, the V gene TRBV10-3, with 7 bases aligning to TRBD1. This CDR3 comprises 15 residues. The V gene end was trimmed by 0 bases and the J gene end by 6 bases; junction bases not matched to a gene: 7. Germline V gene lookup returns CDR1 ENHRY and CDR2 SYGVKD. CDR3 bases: TGTGCCATCAGTGAGTCGACGACAGGGTTCAATGGCTACACCTTC. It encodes CAISESTTGFNGYTF.

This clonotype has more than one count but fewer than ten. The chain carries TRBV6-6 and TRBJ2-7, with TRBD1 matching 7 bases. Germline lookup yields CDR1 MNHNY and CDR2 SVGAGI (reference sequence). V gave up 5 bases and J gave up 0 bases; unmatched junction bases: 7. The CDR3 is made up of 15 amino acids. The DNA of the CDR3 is TGTGCCAGCAGTCGGCTACAGGGGAACTCCTACGAGCAGTACTTC. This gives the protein CASSRLQGNSYEQYF.

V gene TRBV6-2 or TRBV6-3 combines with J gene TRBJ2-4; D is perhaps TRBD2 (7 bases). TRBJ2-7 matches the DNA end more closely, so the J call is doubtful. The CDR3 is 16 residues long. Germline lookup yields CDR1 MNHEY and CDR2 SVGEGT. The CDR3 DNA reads TGTGCCAGCAGTTACAAGGGGGGGGTCGGCTATGGCGAGCAGTACTTC. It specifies CASSYKGGVGYGEQYF.

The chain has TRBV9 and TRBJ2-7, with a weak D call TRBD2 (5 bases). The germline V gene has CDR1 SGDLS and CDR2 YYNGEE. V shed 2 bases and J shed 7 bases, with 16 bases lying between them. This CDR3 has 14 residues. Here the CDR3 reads CASSVRWENNEQYF. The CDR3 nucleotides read TGTGCCAGCAGCGTGAGGTGGGAGAATAATGAGCAGTACTTC.

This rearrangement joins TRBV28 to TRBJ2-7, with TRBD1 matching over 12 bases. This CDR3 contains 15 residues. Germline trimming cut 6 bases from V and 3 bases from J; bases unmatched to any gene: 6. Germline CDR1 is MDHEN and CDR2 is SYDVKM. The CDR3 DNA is TGTGCCAGCAGACCCGGGACAGGGGGCGTCTACGAGCAGTACTTC. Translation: CASRPGTGGVYEQYF.

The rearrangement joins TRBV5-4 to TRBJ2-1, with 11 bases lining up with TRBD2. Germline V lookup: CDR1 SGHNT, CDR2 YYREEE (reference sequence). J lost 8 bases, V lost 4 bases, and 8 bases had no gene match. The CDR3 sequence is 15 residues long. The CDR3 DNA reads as TGTGCCAGCAGCCAGGTAGCGGGAGGGCCCTATGAGCAGTTCTTC. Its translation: CASSQVAGGPYEQFF.

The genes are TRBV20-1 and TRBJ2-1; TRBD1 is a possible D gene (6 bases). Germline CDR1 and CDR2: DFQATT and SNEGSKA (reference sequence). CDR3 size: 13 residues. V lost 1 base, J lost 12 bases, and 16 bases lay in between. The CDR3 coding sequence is TGCAGTGCTAGAGCAGGCGCTAGGGGGAGGCAGTTCTTC. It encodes CSARAGARGRQFF.

CDR3 region: CASSSGGFSYEQYF. The DNA of the CDR3 is TGTGCCAGCAGTTCGGGAGGGTTTTCCTACGAGCAGTACTTC. V is TRBV7-2 and J is TRBJ2-7; TRBD2 matches 8 bases. V was pared by 6 bases and J by 1 base, with 5 bases of the junction left unmatched. In germline, CDR1 is SGHTA, CDR2 FQGNSA. The CDR3 length is 14 residues.

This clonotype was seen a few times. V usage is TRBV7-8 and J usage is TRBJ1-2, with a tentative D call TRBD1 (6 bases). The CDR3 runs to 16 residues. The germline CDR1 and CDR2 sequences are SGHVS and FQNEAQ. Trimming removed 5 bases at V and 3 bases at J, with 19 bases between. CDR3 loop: CASSDNRGGIDYGYTF. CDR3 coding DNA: TGTGCCAGCAGCGATAACCGAGGGGGGATCGACTATGGCTACACCTTC.

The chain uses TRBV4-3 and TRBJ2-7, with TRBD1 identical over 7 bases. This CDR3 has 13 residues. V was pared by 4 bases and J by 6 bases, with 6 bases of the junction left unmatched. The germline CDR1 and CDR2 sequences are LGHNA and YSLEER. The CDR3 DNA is TGCGCCAGCAGCCCCACAGGGGCTGTCGAGCAGTACTTC. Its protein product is CASSPTGAVEQYF.

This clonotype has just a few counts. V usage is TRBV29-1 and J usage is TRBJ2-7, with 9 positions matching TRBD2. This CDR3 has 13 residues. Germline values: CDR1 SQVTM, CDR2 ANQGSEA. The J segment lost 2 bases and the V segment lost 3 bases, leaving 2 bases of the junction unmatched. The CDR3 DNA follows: TGCAGCGTTGATGGCGGGAGGGCCTACGAGCAGTACTTC. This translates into CSVDGGRAYEQYF.

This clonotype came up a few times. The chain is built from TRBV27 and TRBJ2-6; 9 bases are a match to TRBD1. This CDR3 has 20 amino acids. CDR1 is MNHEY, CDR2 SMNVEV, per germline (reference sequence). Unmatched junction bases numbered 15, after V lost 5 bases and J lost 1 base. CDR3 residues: CASSRGLGWDRASGANVLTF. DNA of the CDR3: TGTGCCAGCAGTCGAGGTCTCGGATGGGACAGGGCTTCTGGGGCCAACGTCCTGACTTTC.

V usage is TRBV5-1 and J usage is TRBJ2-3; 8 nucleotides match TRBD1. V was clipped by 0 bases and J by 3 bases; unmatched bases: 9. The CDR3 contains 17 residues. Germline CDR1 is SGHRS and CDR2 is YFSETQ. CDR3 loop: CASSLEGRTGRTDTQYF. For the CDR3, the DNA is TGCGCCAGCAGCTTGGAAGGAAGGACAGGGAGAACAGATACGCAGTATTTT.

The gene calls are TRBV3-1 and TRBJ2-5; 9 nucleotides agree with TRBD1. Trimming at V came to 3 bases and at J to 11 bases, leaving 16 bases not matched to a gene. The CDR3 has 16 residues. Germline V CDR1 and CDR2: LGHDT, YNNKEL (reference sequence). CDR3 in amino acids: CASSQQTGGAYNEQYF. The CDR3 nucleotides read TGTGCCAGCAGCCAGCAGACAGGGGGGGCCTACAATGAGCAGTACTTC.

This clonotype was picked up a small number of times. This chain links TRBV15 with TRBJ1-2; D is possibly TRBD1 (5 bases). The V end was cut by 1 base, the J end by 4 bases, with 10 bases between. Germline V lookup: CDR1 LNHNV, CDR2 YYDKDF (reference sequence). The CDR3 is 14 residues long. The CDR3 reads CATSRAGQSYGYTF. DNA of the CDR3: TGTGCCACCAGCAGAGCAGGGCAGAGCTATGGCTACACCTTC.

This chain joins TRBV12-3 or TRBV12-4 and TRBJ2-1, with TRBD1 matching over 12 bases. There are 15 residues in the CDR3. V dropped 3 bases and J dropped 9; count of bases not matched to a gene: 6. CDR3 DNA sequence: TGTGCCAGCAGTTTCTTCCGGGACAGGGGGCCTGAGCAGTTCTTC. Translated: CASSFFRDRGPEQFF.

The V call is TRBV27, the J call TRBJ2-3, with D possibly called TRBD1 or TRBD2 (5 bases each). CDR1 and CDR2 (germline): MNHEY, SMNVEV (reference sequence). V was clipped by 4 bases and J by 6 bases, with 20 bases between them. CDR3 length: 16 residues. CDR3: CASSSQGSRDLDTQYF. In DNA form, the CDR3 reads TGTGCCAGCAGTTCCCAGGGTAGTCGGGACCTGGATACGCAGTATTTT.